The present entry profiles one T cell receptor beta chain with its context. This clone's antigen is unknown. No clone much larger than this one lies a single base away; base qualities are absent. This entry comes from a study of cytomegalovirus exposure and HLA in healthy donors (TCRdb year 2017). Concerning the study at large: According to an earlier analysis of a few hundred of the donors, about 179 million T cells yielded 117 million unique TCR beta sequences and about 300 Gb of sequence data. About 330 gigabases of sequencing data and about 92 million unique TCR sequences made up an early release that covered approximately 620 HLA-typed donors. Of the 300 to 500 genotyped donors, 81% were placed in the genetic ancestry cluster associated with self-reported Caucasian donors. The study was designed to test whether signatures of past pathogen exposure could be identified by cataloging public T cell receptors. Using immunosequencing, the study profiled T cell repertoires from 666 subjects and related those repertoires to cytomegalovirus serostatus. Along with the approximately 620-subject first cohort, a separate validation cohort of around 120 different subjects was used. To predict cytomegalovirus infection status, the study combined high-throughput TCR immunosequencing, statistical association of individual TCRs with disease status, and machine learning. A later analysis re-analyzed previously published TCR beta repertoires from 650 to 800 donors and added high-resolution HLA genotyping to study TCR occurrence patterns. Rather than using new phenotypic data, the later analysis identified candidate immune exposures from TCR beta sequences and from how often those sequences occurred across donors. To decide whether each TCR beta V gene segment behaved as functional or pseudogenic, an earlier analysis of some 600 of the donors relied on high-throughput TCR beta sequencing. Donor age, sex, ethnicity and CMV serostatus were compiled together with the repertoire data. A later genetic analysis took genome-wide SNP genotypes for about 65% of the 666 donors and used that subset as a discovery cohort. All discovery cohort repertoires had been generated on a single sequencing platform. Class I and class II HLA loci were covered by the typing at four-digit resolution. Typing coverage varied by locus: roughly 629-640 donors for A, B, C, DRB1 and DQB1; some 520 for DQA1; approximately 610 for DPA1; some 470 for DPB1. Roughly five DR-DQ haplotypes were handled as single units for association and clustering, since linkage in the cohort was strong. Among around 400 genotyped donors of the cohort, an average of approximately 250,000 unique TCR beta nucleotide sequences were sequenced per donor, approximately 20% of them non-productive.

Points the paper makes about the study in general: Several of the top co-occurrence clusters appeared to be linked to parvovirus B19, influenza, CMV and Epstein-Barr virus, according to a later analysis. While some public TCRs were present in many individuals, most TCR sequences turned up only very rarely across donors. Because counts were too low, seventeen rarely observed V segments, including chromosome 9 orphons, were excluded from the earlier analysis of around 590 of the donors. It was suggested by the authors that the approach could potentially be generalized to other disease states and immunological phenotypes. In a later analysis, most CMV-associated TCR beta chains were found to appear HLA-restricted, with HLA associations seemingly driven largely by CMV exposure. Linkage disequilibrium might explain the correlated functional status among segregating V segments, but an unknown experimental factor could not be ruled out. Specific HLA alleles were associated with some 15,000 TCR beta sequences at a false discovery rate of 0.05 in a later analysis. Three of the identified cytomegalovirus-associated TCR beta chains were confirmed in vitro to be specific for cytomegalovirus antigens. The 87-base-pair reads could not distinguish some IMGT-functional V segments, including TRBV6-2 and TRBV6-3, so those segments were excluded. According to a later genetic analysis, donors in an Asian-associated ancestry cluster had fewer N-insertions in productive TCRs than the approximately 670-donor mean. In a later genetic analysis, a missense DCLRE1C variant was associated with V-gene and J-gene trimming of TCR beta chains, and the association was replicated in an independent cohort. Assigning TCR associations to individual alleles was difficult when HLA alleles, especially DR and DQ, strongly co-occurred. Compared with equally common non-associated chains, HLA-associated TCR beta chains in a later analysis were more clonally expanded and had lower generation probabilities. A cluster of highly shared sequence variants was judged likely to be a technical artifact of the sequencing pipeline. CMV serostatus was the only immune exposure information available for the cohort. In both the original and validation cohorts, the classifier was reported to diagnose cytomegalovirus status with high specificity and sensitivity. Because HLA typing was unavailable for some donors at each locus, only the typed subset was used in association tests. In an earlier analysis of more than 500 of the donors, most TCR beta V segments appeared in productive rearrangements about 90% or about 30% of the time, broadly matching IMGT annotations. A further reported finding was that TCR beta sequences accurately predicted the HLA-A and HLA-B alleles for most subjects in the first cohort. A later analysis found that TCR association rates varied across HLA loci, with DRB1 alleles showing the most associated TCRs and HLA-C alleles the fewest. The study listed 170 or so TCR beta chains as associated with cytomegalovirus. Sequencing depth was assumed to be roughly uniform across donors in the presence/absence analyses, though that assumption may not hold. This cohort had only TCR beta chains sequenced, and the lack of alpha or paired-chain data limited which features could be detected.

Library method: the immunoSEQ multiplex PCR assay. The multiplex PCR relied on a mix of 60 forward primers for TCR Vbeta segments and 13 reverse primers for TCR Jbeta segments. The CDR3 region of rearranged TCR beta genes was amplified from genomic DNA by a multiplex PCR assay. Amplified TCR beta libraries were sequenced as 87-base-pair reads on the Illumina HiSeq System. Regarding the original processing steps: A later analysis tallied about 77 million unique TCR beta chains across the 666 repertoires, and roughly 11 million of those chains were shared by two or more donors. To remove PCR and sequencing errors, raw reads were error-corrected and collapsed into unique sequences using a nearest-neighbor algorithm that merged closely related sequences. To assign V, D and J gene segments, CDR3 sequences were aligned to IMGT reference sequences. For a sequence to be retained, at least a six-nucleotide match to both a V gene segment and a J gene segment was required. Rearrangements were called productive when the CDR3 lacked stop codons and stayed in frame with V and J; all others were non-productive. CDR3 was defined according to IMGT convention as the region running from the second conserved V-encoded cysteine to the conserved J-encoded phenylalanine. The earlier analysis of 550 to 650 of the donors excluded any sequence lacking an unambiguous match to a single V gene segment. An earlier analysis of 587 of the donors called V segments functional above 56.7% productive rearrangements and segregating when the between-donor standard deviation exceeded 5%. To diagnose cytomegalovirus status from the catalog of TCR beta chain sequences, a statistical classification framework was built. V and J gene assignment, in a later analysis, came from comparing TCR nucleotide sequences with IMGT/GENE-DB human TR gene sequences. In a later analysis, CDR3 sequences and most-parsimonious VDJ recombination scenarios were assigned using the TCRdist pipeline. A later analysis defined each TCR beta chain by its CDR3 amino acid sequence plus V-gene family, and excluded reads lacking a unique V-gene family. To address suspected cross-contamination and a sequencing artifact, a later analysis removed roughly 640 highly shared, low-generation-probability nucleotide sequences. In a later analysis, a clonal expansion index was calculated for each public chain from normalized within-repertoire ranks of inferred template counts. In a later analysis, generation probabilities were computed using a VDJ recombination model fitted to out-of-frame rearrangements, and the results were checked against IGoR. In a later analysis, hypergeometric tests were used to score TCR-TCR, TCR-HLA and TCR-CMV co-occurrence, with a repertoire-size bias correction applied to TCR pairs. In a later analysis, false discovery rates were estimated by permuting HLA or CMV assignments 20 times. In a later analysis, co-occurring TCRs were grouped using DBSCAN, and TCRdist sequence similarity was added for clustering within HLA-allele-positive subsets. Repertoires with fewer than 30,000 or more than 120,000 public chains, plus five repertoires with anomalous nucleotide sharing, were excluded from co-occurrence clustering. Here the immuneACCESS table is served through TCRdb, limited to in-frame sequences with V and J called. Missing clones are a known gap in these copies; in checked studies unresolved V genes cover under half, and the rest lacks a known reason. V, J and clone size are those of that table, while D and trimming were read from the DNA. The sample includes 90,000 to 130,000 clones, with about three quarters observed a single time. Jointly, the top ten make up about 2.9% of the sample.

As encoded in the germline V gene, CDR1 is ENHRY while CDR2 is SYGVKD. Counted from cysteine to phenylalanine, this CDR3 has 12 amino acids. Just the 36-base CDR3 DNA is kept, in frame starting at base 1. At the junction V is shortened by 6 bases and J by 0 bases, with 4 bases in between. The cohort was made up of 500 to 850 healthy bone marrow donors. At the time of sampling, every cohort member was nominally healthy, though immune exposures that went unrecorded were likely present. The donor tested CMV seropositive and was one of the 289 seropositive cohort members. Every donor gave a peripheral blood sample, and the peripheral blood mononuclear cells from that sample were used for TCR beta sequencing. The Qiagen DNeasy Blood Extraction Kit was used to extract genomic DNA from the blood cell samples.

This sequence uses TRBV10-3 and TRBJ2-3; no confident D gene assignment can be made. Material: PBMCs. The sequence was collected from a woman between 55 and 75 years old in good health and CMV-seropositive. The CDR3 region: CAIRTSTDTQYF. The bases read TGTGCCATCAGGACTAGCACAGATACGCAGTATTTT.